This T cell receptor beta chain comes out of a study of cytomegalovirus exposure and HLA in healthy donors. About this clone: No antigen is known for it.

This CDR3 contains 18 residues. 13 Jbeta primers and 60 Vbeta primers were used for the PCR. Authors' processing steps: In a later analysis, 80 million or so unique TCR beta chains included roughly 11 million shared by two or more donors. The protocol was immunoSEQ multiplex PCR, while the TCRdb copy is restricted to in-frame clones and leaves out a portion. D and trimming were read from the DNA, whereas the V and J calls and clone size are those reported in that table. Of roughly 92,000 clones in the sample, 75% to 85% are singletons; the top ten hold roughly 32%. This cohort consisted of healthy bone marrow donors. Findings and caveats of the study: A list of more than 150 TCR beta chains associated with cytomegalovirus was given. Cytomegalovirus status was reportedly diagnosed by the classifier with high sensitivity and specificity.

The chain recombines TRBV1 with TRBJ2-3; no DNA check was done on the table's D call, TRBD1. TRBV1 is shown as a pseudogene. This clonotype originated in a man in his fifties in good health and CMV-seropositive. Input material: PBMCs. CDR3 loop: CTSSQEGVMEVGTDTQYF. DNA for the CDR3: TGCACCAGCAGCCAAGAAGGGGTGATGGAAGTTGGAACAGATACGCAGTATTTT.